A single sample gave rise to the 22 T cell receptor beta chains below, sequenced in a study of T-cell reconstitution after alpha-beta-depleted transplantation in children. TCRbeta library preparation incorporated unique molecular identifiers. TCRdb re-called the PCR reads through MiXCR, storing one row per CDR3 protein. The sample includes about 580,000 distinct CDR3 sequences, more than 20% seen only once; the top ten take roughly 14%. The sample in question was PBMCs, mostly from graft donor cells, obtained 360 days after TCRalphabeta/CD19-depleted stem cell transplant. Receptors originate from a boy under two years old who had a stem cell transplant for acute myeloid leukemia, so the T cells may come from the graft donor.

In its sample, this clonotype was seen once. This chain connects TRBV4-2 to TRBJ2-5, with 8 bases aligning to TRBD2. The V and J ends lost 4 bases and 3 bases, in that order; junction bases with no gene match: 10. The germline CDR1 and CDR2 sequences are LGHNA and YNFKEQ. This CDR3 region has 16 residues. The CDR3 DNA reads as TGTGCCAGCAGCCCTACCGGGACTAGTGTAGAAGAGACCCAGTACTTC. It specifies CASSPTGTSVEETQYF.

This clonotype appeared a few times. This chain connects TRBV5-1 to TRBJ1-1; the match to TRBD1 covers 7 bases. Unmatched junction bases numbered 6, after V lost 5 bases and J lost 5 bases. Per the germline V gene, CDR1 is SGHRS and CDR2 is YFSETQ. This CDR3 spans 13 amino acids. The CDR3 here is CASRGQTKTEAFF. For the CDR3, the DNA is TGCGCCAGCAGGGGACAGACGAAGACTGAAGCTTTCTTT.

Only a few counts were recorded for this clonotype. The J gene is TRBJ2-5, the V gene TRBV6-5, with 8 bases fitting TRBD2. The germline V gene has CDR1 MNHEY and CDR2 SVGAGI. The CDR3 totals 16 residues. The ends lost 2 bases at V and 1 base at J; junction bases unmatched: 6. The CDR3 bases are TGTGCCAGCAGTTACGTGGGACTAGTGGGCCAAGAGACCCAGTACTTC. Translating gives CASSYVGLVGQETQYF.

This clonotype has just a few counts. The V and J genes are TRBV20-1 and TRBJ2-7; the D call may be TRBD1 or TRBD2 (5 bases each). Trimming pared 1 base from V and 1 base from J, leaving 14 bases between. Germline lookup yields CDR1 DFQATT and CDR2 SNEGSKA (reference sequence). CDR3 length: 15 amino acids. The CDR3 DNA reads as TGCAGTGCTAGAGGCGATAGGGGAGATTCCTACGAGCAGTACGTC. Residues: CSARGDRGDSYEQYV.

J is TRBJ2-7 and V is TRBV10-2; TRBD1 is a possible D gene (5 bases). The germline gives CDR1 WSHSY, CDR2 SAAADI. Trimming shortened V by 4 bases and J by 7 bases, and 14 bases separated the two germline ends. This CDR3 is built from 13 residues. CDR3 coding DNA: TGCGCCAGCAGTGTTGGTGGGGCGCAGGAGCAGTACTTC. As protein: CASSVGGAQEQYF.

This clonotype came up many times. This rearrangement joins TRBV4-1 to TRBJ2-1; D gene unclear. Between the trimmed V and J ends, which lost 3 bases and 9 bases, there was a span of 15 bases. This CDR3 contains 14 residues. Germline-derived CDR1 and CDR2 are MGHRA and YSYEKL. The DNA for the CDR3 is TGCGCCAGCAGCCAGGCCTATAACCAAGGTGAGCAGTTCTTC. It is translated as CASSQAYNQGEQFF.

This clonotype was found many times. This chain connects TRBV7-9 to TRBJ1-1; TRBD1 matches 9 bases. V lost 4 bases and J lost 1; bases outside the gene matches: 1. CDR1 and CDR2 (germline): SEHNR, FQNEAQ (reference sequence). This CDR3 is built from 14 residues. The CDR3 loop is CASSSTGGNTEAFF. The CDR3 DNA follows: TGTGCCAGCAGCTCGACAGGGGGGAACACTGAAGCTTTCTTT.

The CDR3 DNA reads as TGCAGTGCTGGAAAGGGACAGCCTAATTCACCCCTCCACTTT. It is translated as CSAGKGQPNSPLHF. This chain uses TRBV20-1 with TRBJ1-6, with 7 nucleotides matching TRBD1. CDR1 and CDR2 from the germline V gene are DFQATT and SNEGSKA (reference sequence). The J segment lost 6 bases and the V segment lost 5 bases, leaving 7 bases of the junction unmatched. The CDR3 has 14 residues.

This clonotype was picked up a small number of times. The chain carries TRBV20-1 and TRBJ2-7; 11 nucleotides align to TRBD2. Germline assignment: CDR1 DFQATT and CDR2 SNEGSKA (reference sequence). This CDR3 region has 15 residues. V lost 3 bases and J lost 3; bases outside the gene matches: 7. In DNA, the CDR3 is TGCAGTGCTAGCGTACTAGCGGGGGCGAACTACGAGCAGTACTTC. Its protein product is CSASVLAGANYEQYF.

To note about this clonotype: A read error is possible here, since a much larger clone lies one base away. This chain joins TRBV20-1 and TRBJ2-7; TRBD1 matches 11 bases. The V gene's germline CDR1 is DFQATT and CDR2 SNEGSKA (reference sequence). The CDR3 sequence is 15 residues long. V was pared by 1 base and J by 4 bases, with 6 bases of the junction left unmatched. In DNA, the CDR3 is TGCAGTGCTAGAGTGCCGGGACAGGGGGGGTACGAGCAGTACTTC. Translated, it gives CSARVPGQGGYEQYF.

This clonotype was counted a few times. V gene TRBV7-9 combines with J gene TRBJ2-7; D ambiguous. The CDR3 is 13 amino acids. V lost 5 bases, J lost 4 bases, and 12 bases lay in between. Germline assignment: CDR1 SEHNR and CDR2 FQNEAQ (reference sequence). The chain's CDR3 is CASSTPASYEQYV. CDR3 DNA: TGTGCCAGCAGCACCCCGGCGTCTTACGAGCAGTACGTC.

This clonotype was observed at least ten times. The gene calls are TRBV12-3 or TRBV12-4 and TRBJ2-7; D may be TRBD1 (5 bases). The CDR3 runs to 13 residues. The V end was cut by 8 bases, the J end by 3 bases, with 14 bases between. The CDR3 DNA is TGTGCCAGCGCAAGGGGCCCCTACTACGAGCAGTACTTC. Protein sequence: CASARGPYYEQYF.

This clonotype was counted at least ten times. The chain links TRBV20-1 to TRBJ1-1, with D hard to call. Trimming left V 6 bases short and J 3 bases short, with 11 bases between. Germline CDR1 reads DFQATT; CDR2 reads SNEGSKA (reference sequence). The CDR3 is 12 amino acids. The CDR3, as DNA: TGCAGTGCCCGACCGCGGCACACTGAAGCTTTCTTT. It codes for CSARPRHTEAFF.

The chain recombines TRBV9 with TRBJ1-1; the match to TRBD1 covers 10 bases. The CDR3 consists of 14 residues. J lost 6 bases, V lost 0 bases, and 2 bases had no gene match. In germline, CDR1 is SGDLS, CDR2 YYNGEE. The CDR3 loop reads CASSVGDRGAEAFF. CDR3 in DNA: TGTGCCAGCAGCGTAGGGGACAGGGGTGCTGAAGCTTTCTTT. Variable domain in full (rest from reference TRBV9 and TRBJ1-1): DSGVTQTPKHLITATGQRVTLRCSPRSGDLSVYWYQQSLDQGLQFLIQYYNGEERAKGNILERFSAQQFPDLHSELNLSSLELGDSALYFCASSVGDRGAEAFFGQGTRLTVV.

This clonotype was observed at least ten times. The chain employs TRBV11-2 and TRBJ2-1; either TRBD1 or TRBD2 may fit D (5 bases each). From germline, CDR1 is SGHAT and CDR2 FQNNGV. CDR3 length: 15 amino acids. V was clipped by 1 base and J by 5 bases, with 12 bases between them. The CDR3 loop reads CASSLGGPPNNEQFF. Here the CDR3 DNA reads TGTGCCAGCAGCTTAGGGGGACCACCAAACAATGAGCAGTTCTTC.

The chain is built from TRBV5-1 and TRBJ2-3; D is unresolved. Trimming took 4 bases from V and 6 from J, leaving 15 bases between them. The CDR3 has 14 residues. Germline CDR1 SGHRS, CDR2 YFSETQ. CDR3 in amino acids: CASSTGRTPDTQYF. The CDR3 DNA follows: TGCGCCAGCAGCACTGGACGGACCCCCGATACGCAGTATTTT.

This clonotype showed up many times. The CDR3: CASSLVGTSASYNEQFF. The CDR3 DNA reads as TGTGCCAGCAGCTTAGTGGGGACTAGCGCCTCCTACAATGAGCAGTTCTTC. V usage is TRBV7-2 and J usage is TRBJ2-1; 10 bases are a match to TRBD2. Germline trimming cut 1 base from V and 0 bases from J; bases unmatched to any gene: 3. In germline, CDR1 is SGHTA, CDR2 FQGNSA. The CDR3 extends over 17 amino acids. The full variable domain, its missing parts supplied by reference TRBV7-2 and TRBJ2-1, is GAGVSQSPSNKVTEKGKDVELRCDPISGHTALYWYRQSLGQGLEFLIYFQGNSAPDKSGLPSDRFSAERTGGSVSTLTIQRTQQEDSAVYLCASSLVGTSASYNEQFFGPGTRLTVL.

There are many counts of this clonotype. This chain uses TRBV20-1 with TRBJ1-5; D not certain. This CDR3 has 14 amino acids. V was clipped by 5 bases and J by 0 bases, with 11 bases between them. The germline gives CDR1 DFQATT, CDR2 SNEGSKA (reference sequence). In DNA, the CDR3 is TGCAGTGCTGAGGACGGTTATAGCAATCAGCCCCAGCATTTT. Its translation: CSAEDGYSNQPQHF.

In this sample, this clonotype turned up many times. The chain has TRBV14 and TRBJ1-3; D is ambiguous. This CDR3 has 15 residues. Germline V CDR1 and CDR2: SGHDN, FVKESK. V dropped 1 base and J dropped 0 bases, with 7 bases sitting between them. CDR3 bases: TGTGCCAGCAGCCAAGCCGGCTTCTCTGGAAACACCATATATTTT. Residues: CASSQAGFSGNTIYF.

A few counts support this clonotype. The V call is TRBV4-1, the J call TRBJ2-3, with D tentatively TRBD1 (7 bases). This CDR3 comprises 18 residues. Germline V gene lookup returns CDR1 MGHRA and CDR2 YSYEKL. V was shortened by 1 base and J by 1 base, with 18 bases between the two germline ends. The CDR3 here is CASSQAHGGGGGTDTQYF. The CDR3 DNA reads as TGCGCCAGCAGCCAAGCCCACGGTGGAGGGGGCGGCACAGATACGCAGTATTTT.

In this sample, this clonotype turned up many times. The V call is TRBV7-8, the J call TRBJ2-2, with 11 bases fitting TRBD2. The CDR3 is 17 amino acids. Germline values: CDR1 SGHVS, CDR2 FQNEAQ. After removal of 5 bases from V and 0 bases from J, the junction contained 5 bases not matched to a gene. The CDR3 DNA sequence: TGTGCCAGCAGCGCGCGACTAGCGGGGACGAACACCGGGGAGCTGTTTTTT. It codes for CASSARLAGTNTGELFF.

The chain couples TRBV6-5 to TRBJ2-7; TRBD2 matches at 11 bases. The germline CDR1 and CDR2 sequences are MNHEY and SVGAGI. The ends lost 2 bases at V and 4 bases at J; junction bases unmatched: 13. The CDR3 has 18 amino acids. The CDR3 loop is CASSYPKGLAGGPYEQYF. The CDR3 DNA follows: TGTGCCAGCAGTTACCCGAAGGGGCTAGCGGGGGGACCTTACGAGCAGTACTTC.